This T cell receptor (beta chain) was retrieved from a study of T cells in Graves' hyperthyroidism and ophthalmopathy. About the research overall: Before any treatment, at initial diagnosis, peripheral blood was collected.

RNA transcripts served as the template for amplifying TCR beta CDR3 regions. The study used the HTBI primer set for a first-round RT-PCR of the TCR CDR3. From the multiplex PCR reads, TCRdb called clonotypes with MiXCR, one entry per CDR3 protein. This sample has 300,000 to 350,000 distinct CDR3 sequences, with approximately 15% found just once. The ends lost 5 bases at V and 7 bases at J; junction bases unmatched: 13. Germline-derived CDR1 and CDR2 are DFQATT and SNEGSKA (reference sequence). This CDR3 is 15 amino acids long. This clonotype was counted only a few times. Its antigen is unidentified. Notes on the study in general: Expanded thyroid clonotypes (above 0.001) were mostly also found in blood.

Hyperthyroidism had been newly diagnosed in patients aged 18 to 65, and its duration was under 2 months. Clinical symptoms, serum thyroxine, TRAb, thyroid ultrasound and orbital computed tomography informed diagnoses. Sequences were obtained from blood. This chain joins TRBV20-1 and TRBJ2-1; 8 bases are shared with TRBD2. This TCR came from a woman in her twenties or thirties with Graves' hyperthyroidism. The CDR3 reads CSAPLKAGVGNEQFF. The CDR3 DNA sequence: TGCAGTGCTCCTTTAAAAGCGGGAGTGGGGAATGAGCAGTTCTTC.